This entry is about one T cell receptor (beta chain). The data originate from a study of shared clonotypes between healthy human individuals. V lost 0 bases, J lost 6 bases, and 9 bases lay in between. Germline V gene data show CDR1 as MNHEY and CDR2 as SMNVEV (reference sequence). The CDR3 is made up of 13 amino acids. Using immunoSEQ multiplex PCR, the repertoire was profiled, and TCRdb retains in-frame clones only, with some absent. Of roughly 2.1 million clones in the sample, approximately 94% were seen once. Positive CCR7 selection of CD45RO-negative cells yielded the naive CD8 cells, and terminally differentiated effector memory CD45RA+ cells were excluded.

This receptor was identified in a man aged 18 to 29 in good health. Some clones in this sample may be carry-over from other donors' samples. Sequenced input: naive CD8+ T cells from PBMCs. The rearrangement joins TRBV27 to TRBJ2-7, with a weak D call TRBD1 (5 bases). CDR3 region: CASSLSSRAEQYF. The CDR3 DNA follows: TGTGCCAGCAGTTTATCGTCCAGGGCCGAGCAGTACTTC.